The present T cell receptor beta chain was sequenced within a study of siplizumab effects on memory and regulatory T cells. The study's findings and limits: Left unconfirmed was the suppressive function of proliferating Tregs from siplizumab cultures. Alloreactive sequences whose origin lay in unstimulated CD4+ memory cells were significantly reduced by siplizumab.

A note on this clone: Antigen: not known.

Only in-frame clones appear in the TCRdb table, and some are missing; sequencing was by immunoSEQ multiplex PCR. This sample has tens of thousands of clones, with 93% found just once. The ends were cut back, 8 bases at V and 5 bases at J, with 15 bases in the middle. The CDR3 is 13 amino acids. CDR1 and CDR2 from the germline V gene are WSHSY and SAAADI. The gene calls are TRBV10-2 and TRBJ1-2; D call uncertain. The sequence was obtained from a human donor in good health. Sequenced sample: CD8+ T cells sorted from blood. CDR3 coding DNA: TGCGCCAGCCTCGAGCGCCTCGAATATGGCTACACCTTC. This translates into CASLERLEYGYTF.